This is a list of T cell receptor beta chains from one sample in a study of CD8+ T cells in alopecia areata. Repertoires were generated with immunoSEQ multiplex PCR, while TCRdb's copy carries only in-frame clones and drops some. The table shows fewer than 70,000 clones, with about 44% occurring only once. The source material was NKG2D-low CD8+ T cells sorted from blood. The receptors come from a human donor with alopecia areata. CDR3s include the opening cysteine and the closing phenylalanine or tryptophan. D genes are given only for firm matches.

j_call	v_call	d_call	cdr3_length	cdr3_aa
TRBJ2-1	TRBV2	NA	14	CASSDWAAYNEQFF
TRBJ2-5	TRBV6-5	NA	15	CASSYFSTPKETQYF
TRBJ2-7	TRBV29-1	NA	15	CSVASSGTSPYEQYF
TRBJ1-5	TRBV6-6	TRBD1	12	CASSRGDQPQHF
NA	TRBV5-1	NA	13	CASSWTNFYEQYF
TRBJ2-7	TRBV11-2	TRBD2	17	CASSGMLAGGLWYEQYF
TRBJ1-2	TRBV29-1	TRBD1	13	CSARDSDNYGYTF
TRBJ2-6	TRBV27	NA	14	CASTPGAGANVLTF
TRBJ1-4	TRBV9	TRBD1	15	CASSTPTGSNEKLFF
TRBJ2-7	TRBV5-1	NA	13	CASSLLGDNEQYF
TRBJ2-1	TRBV29-1	TRBD2	17	CSVEGLAGVWDYNEQFF
TRBJ2-7	TRBV28	NA	13	CASSLGGGYEQYF
TRBJ2-7	TRBV5-1	NA	15	CASSLAKGPRVEQYF
NA	TRBV29-1	TRBD2	17	CSVEGGLFSGIGYEQYF
TRBJ1-1	TRBV30	TRBD1	16	CAWSPWDRDLNTEAFF
TRBJ2-2	TRBV19	NA	16	CASSQFHGGNTGELFF
TRBJ1-2	TRBV7-9	NA	11	CASSFAGGYTF
TRBJ2-1	TRBV5-1	TRBD1	17	CASSLDRVRSSYNEQFF
TRBJ2-4	TRBV9	NA	15	CASSEGGLAKNIQYF
TRBJ2-1	TRBV29-1	TRBD2	17	CSAGGRQLAGPYNEQFF
TRBJ2-2	TRBV27	NA	12	CASSPLTGELFF
TRBJ2-7	TRBV13	NA	14	CASSPGLLSYEQYF
TRBJ2-3	TRBV28	NA	14	CAGGGAGSTDTQYF
TRBJ2-2	TRBV29-1	NA	13	CSVDGFNTGELFF
TRBJ1-2	TRBV7-2	NA	14	CASSPIAPNYGYTF
TRBJ2-3	TRBV4-1	TRBD2	16	CASSIRTSGRADTQYF
TRBJ2-7	TRBV19	NA	12	CASATDPYEQYF
TRBJ2-3	TRBV6-5	TRBD2	15	CASSSSGTGTDTQYF
TRBJ1-2	TRBV29-1	NA	11	CSAVTGYGYTF
TRBJ2-3	TRBV29-1	NA	13	CSVVTVLLDTQYF
TRBJ2-6	TRBV29-1	NA	14	CSVDPGAGANVLTF
TRBJ2-5	TRBV14	TRBD2	16	CASSQGVAGGGETQYF
TRBJ2-5	TRBV4-3	NA	13	CASSQGLLETQYF
TRBJ2-7	TRBV7-8	NA	14	CASSPTGRFLEQYF
TRBJ2-3	TRBV30	NA	14	CAWSRGGGTDTQYF
TRBJ2-1	TRBV7-9	NA	12	CASRDRYNEQFF
TRBJ1-2	TRBV14	TRBD1	13	CASSLQGLYGYTF
TRBJ2-5	TRBV9	TRBD1	16	CASSSLGAGGVETQYF
TRBJ2-3	TRBV6-4	TRBD2	16	CASSDSASGHTDTQYF
TRBJ2-1	TRBV27	NA	11	CASSLGNEQFF
TRBJ2-1	TRBV4-1	NA	11	CASSLGDEQFF
TRBJ2-5	TRBV6-5	NA	14	CASSYSWGRETQYF
TRBJ1-2	TRBV4-3	NA	17	CASSAERTLAGNYGYTF
TRBJ1-2	TRBV29-1	NA	12	CSVEGGSYGYTF
TRBJ1-1	TRBV2	NA	15	CASSEGQGLRTEAFF
TRBJ2-7	TRBV28	NA	12	CASSFGDYEQYF
TRBJ2-7	TRBV5-4	TRBD2	16	CASSLGLRGGSYEQYF
TRBJ2-3	TRBV29-1	TRBD2	14	CSVVGGSGTDTQYF
TRBJ2-7	TRBV5-1	NA	12	CASSFGGNEQYF
TRBJ2-1	TRBV7-8	NA	15	CASSPDRDYGNEQFF
TRBJ1-1	TRBV27	NA	13	CASSLFGGTEAFF
TRBJ2-2	TRBV30	NA	15	CAWSEPIQDTGELFF
TRBJ2-7	TRBV7-9	NA	16	CASSLFVRGTSGEQYF
TRBJ2-3	TRBV7-8	NA	13	CASSATSTDTQYF
TRBJ1-5	TRBV10-3	NA	16	CAISESPPHSNQPQHF
TRBJ2-7	TRBV20-1	NA	11	CSARVLSEQYF
TRBJ2-1	TRBV14	TRBD2	18	CASSQRTKTSGADNEQFF
TRBJ2-3	TRBV29-1	NA	14	CSVESDRDPSTQYF
TRBJ2-6	TRBV27	NA	13	CASSSSGANVLTF